The 23 T cell receptor beta chains given below trace back to one sample, sequenced in a study of tissue T cells after allogeneic stem cell transplantation. Time point described: mouse harvest day 7 after allogeneic transplant. The graft held 10^6 splenic CD5+ T cells and 10^7 T-cell-depleted bone marrow cells. TCRdb's copy holds only in-frame clones and misses some; the assay was immunoSEQ multiplex PCR. The sample has about 1,900 clones; roughly half are singletons. The sample was spleen. The receptors stem from a female BALB/c mouse given C57BL/6 T cells with graft-versus-host disease after an allogeneic hematopoietic cell transplant.

This clone was seen a single time. Mouse gene names apply. The read gets to within 1 residue of the CDR3 end, and the germline J gene fills in the rest. The genes are TRBV26 and TRBJ2-3; D perhaps matches TRBD2 (7 bases). This CDR3 contains 16 residues. From germline, CDR1 is KGHPV and CDR2 FQNQEV (reference sequence). Trimming removed 2 bases at V and 1 base at J, with 13 bases between. The CDR3 sequence: CASSLIGGRGAETLYF. CDR3 DNA (partial): TGTGCCAGCAGTCTGATTGGGGGGCGAGGTGCAGAAACGCTGTAT.

Within the sample, this clone is large. Each gene name is a mouse one. Coverage ceases 1 residue before the CDR3 finishes, and the germline J gene fills in the end. The gene calls are TRBV5 and TRBJ2-3, with TRBD2 identical over 11 bases. Losses at the gene ends were 3 bases for V and 0 bases for J; bases not matched to a gene: 2. Germline V gene sequence: CDR1 LGHNA, CDR2 YNLKQL (reference sequence). CDR3 length: 16 amino acids. The CDR3 is CASSQDWGVSAETLYF. CDR3 DNA, as far as it was read: TGTGCCAGCAGCCAGGACTGGGGGGTTAGTGCAGAAACGCTGTAT.

Concerning this clone itself: Germline and genes here are mouse. The observed sequence ends 1 residue before the CDR3 terminus, with the missing tail filled in from the germline J gene. The chain links TRBV31 to TRBJ2-3; TRBD2 matches 8 bases. The trim removed 0 bases at V and 8 bases at J, leaving 10 bases unmatched. Germline-derived CDR1 and CDR2 are GKSSPN and SITVG. CDR3 length: 15 residues. CDR3 sequence reads: CAWSLVRGGAGTLYF. The DNA read from the CDR3 is TGTGCCTGGAGTCTAGTGCGGGGGGGCGCCGGAACGCTGTAT.

Concerning this clone itself: Gene names denote mouse genes. From the germline J gene comes the end of the CDR3, since the read stops 1 residue before it. The gene calls are TRBV13-3 and TRBJ2-1, with D possibly matching TRBD2 (6 bases). CDR1 is NNHDY and CDR2 is SYVADS in the germline V gene. The CDR3 sequence is 13 residues long. The germline V and J ends were trimmed by 2 bases and 6 bases, with 9 bases remaining between them. The part of the CDR3 DNA that was read is TGTGCCAGCAGTGACCGGGGGGTTGCTGAGCAGTTC. Protein sequence: CASSDRGVAEQF. The whole CDR3 is CASSDRGVAEQFF.

A remark on this clone: The genes and germline here are from mouse. The read ends 1 residue shy of where the CDR3 ends; the end is completed using the germline J gene. This chain connects TRBV13-2 to TRBJ2-4, with D maybe TRBD1 (5 bases). CDR3 length equals 14 residues. In germline, CDR1 is NNHNN, CDR2 SYGAGS (reference sequence). Trimming took 2 bases from V and 0 from J, leaving 7 bases between them. The DNA read from the CDR3 is TGTGCCAGCGGTGAGCAGGGTAGTCAAAACACCTTGTAC. This sequence encodes CASGEQGSQNTLY. The whole CDR3 reads CASGEQGSQNTLYF.

Worth noting for this clone: Mouse gene names apply. The read terminates 1 residue before the CDR3 end, so the remaining end is supplied by the germline J gene. The chain carries TRBV19 and TRBJ2-7, with 7 nucleotides matching TRBD2. From germline, CDR1 is FNHDT and CDR2 SITEND (reference sequence). The CDR3 contains 13 residues. The ends lost 1 base at V and 3 bases at J; junction bases unmatched: 1. The CDR3 bases that were read are TGTGCCAGCAGTATACTGGGGGTCTATGAACAGTAC. This encodes CASSILGVYEQY. The CDR3 in full is CASSILGVYEQYF.

Points on this clone: These gene names are mouse names. CDR3 region: CSSTRDSNTEVFF. CDR3 DNA, as far as it was read: TGCTCCAGCACCCGGGACAGCAACACAGAAGTCTTC. The chain couples TRBV23 to TRBJ1-1; the D segment call TRBD1 is taken from the table without a DNA check. The DNA ends 1 residue before the CDR3 does, and the rest of the CDR3 is filled in from the germline J gene. The CDR3 sequence is 13 residues long. Germline CDR1 KGHTA, CDR2 FQNQQP.

This clone was counted a single time. Any gene name here is a mouse gene name. The observed sequence ends 1 residue before the CDR3 terminus, with the missing tail filled in from the germline J gene. The genes are TRBV16 and TRBJ1-2; D uncertain. This CDR3 comprises 12 residues. Trimming cost V 1 base and J 1 base, with 1 base left between them. Germline lookup yields CDR1 SGHSA and CDR2 FRNQAP. The CDR3 bases that were read are TGTGCAAGCAGCTTAGGAAACTCCGACTACACC. Protein: CASSLGNSDYT. The full CDR3 sequence reads CASSLGNSDYTF.

Remarks on this clone: Gene names refer to mouse genes. The read ends 1 residue before the CDR3 terminus; that terminus is restored from the germline J gene. The chain uses TRBV26 and TRBJ1-3; 8 bases align to TRBD1. Trimming cost V 2 bases and J 4 bases; bases outside gene matches: 4. Germline CDR1 reads KGHPV; CDR2 reads FQNQEV (reference sequence). The CDR3 length is 15 residues. The sequenced CDR3 bases are TGTGCCAGCAGTCTGCAGGGGGCGAGAGGAAATACGCTCTAT. Translated: CASSLQGARGNTLY. From start to end, the CDR3 is CASSLQGARGNTLYF.

Remarks on this clone: Mouse gene names apply. The sequenced part of the CDR3 DNA is TGTGCCAGCAGTCTGTCGGCAGGGTCAGGCTCCGACTACACC. Translation gives CASSLSAGSGSDYT. The entire CDR3 protein reads CASSLSAGSGSDYTF. The chain combines TRBV26 with TRBJ1-2, with D possibly being TRBD1 (5 bases). The read ends 1 residue before the CDR3 terminus; that terminus is restored from the germline J gene. Germline V gene sequence: CDR1 KGHPV, CDR2 FQNQEV (reference sequence). V lost 0 bases and J lost 4, with 12 bases in between. This CDR3 contains 15 residues. The full variable domain, in which reference TRBV26 and TRBJ1-2 provide the parts outside the CDR3, is NSKVIQTPRYLVKGQGQKAKMRCIPEKGHPVVFWYQQNKNNEFKFLINFQNQEVLQQIDMTEKRFSAECPSNSPCSLEIQSSEAGDSALYLCASSLSAGSGSDYTFGSGTRLLVI.

This clone was seen only once. Gene names are mouse gene names. The sequence runs out 1 residue before the end of the CDR3; the remainder is reconstructed from the germline J gene. The chain combines TRBV13-1 with TRBJ1-4; TRBD1 matches 12 bases. V was clipped by 5 bases and J by 7 bases; unmatched bases: 6. Germline CDR1 NSHNY, CDR2 SYGAGN. The CDR3 is 15 amino acids. This CDR3 is CASRAGTGGSERLFF. The CDR3 DNA, read in part, is TGTGCCAGCAGAGCCGGGACAGGGGGCAGCGAAAGATTATTT.

With respect to this clone: Gene names refer to mouse genes. The read halts 1 residue ahead of the CDR3 end, with the missing end drawn from the germline J gene. V is TRBV13-1 and J is TRBJ2-4, with a possible D match to TRBD1 (6 bases). V lost 1 base and J lost 0, with 9 bases in between. This CDR3 has 15 residues. Germline-derived CDR1 and CDR2 are NSHNY and SYGAGN. CDR3 protein: CASSDRDISQNTLYF. The part of the CDR3 DNA that was read is TGTGCCAGCAGTGATCGGGACATTAGTCAAAACACCTTGTAC.

This clone turned up a few times. Germline and genes here are mouse. The read falls 1 residue short of the CDR3 end, and the missing part is taken from the germline J gene. J is TRBJ2-7 and V is TRBV19, with D possibly TRBD2 on 5 matching bases. With 4 bases removed from V and 3 bases from J, the gap between germline ends came to 5 bases. There are 11 residues in the CDR3. CDR1 and CDR2 (germline): FNHDT, SITEND (reference sequence). Incomplete CDR3 DNA: TGTGCCAGCAGTTGGGGCTATGAACAGTAC. Translating gives CASSWGYEQY. The full CDR3 sequence reads CASSWGYEQYF.

This clone was found a few times. Mouse names are used for the genes. The read terminates 1 residue before the CDR3 end, so the remaining end is supplied by the germline J gene. This chain uses TRBV26 with TRBJ2-3, with a possible D match to TRBD1 (6 bases). CDR1 KGHPV and CDR2 FQNQEV come from the germline V gene (reference sequence). Trimming took 2 bases from V and 2 from J, leaving 8 bases between them. The CDR3 totals 14 residues. The DNA read from the CDR3 is TGTGCCAGCAGTCTGGGGACATTTGCAGAAACGCTGTAT. Protein: CASSLGTFAETLY. The CDR3 as a whole reads CASSLGTFAETLYF.

This clone occurred a few times. The gene names here belong to mouse. The CDR3 end falls 1 residue outside the read, so it is completed with the germline J gene. The chain is built from TRBV5 and TRBJ2-7, with 10 bases lining up with TRBD2. The CDR3 runs 15 residues. J lost 2 bases, V lost 0 bases, and 1 base had no gene match. CDR1 LGHNA and CDR2 YNLKQL come from the germline V gene (reference sequence). Incomplete CDR3 DNA: TGTGCCAGCAGCCAAGAAGGGACTGGGGCCTATGAACAGTAC. This codes for CASSQEGTGAYEQY. The full CDR3 sequence reads CASSQEGTGAYEQYF.

As to this clone: Gene names are mouse gene names. The read comes to an end 1 residue before the CDR3 does, leaving the germline J gene to fill in the end. This chain links TRBV19 with TRBJ1-1; TRBD1 matches at 7 bases. J lost 0 bases, V lost 2 bases, and 1 base had no gene match. This CDR3 has 14 amino acids. Looked up from germline, CDR1 is FNHDT and CDR2 is SITEND (reference sequence). CDR3 sequence reads: CASSIGQANTEVFF. The CDR3 bases that were read are TGTGCCAGCAGTATCGGACAGGCAAACACAGAAGTCTTC.

Details on this clone: Germline and genes here are mouse. With the read ending 1 residue before the CDR3 end, the germline J gene is used to fill in that end. The V and J genes are TRBV15 and TRBJ2-1; D is unresolved. The CDR3 covers 11 residues. Per the germline V gene, CDR1 is SGHND and CDR2 is FRSKSL. Trimming shortened V by 1 base and J by 7 bases, and 2 bases separated the two germline ends. The CDR3: CASSLGAEQFF. The CDR3 bases that were read are TGTGCCAGCAGTTTAGGCGCTGAGCAGTTC.

In its sample, this clone was seen once. The gene names given are mouse names. The read halts 1 residue ahead of the CDR3 end, with the missing end drawn from the germline J gene. The chain links TRBV31 to TRBJ2-3, with 10 bases identical to TRBD2. CDR1 is GKSSPN, CDR2 SITVG, per germline. This CDR3 is built from 15 residues. V lost 3 bases and J lost 0; bases outside the gene matches: 3. CDR3 DNA (partial): TGTGCCTGGAGGGACTGGGGGCTTAGTGCAGAAACGCTGTAT. As protein: CAWRDWGLSAETLY. From start to end, the CDR3 is CAWRDWGLSAETLYF.

Points on this clone: All gene names here are mouse names. The read ends 1 residue early relative to the CDR3; the germline J gene fills the gap. The chain has TRBV26 and TRBJ2-3; unclear D gene. Trimming shortened V by 2 bases and J by 0 bases, and 6 bases separated the two germline ends. This CDR3 region has 14 residues. CDR1 and CDR2 (germline): KGHPV, FQNQEV (reference sequence). The chain's CDR3 is CASSLTTSAETLYF. The covered CDR3 bases are TGTGCCAGCAGTCTGACAACTAGTGCAGAAACGCTGTAT.

Remarks on this clone: Genes and germline are mouse. The CDR3 end is not reached by the read, which stops 1 residue before it; the germline J gene fills it in. The rearrangement uses TRBV26 and TRBJ1-1; possibly TRBD1 for D (6 bases). The CDR3 extends over 13 amino acids. The V end lost 5 bases, the J end lost 5 bases, and 12 bases lay between the germline ends. Germline V lookup: CDR1 KGHPV, CDR2 FQNQEV (reference sequence). The CDR3: CASSSDRGTEVFF. CDR3 DNA (partial): TGTGCCAGCAGTTCGGACAGAGGGACAGAAGTCTTC.

On this clone itself: Here the gene names and germline are mouse. CDR3 bases read: TGTGCCAGCAGTCACTCCTATGAACAGTAC. Protein sequence: CASSHSYEQY. The CDR3 in full is CASSHSYEQYF. J is TRBJ2-7 and V is TRBV15; no clear D. The read stops 1 residue short of the end of the CDR3; the missing end is completed from the germline J gene. With 5 bases removed from V and 0 bases from J, the gap between germline ends came to 2 bases. This CDR3 contains 11 residues. In germline, CDR1 is SGHND, CDR2 FRSKSL.

With regard to this clone: Germline and genes here are mouse. The read terminates 1 residue ahead of where the CDR3 ends, so the germline J gene completes it. This chain links TRBV5 with TRBJ2-5, with 7 bases that match TRBD2. Germline values: CDR1 LGHNA, CDR2 YNLKQL (reference sequence). J was trimmed by 6 bases and V by 0 bases; bases with no gene match: 3. CDR3 length: 14 amino acids. The CDR3 spells CASSQDGGRDTQYF. Partial CDR3 DNA: TGTGCCAGCAGCCAAGATGGGGGGAGGGACACCCAGTAC.

As regards this clone: The genes are named according to mouse. The CDR3 extends 1 residue past the end of the read, so its final part is completed from the germline J gene. The chain joins TRBV5 to TRBJ2-5, with 8 positions matching TRBD2. Trimming removed 3 bases from V and 1 base from J; junction bases left unmatched: 9. The CDR3 is 17 amino acids. Germline V CDR1 and CDR2: LGHNA, YNLKQL (reference sequence). The covered CDR3 bases are TGTGCCAGCAGCCATAGGGAGGGCTGGGGGGACCAAGACACCCAGTAC. Translation gives CASSHREGWGDQDTQY. The entire CDR3 sequence reads CASSHREGWGDQDTQYF.